This T cell receptor (beta chain) comes out of a study of T cells after yellow fever vaccination. The CDR3 is 16 residues long. Regarding the study as a whole: The booster saw the reappearance of most primary-vaccination clones (more than 95% CD4, around 88% CD8). Abundant bulk-derived clonotypes could contaminate FACS-sorted repertoires.

This clonotype occurred a few times. Its antigen remains unknown. Production of TCR cDNA was by 5'RACE template switching, which also added a universal primer site and UMIs. TCRdb recomputed calls from the 5' RACE reads with MiXCR, one row per CDR3 protein. The data contain around 310,000 distinct CDR3 sequences, 8.5% to 10% of them singletons. The rearrangement links TRBV21-1 to TRBJ2-7. TRBV21-1 is a pseudogene. This TCR was recovered from a man younger than 30 who received the YFV17D yellow fever vaccine. Specimen: PBMCs, collected on the day of the first yellow fever vaccination. CDR3 in amino acids: CASTALTRQVSAEQYV. In nucleotides, the CDR3 is TGTGCCAGCACCGCACTTACACGTCAAGTGTCTGCCGAGCAGTACGTC.